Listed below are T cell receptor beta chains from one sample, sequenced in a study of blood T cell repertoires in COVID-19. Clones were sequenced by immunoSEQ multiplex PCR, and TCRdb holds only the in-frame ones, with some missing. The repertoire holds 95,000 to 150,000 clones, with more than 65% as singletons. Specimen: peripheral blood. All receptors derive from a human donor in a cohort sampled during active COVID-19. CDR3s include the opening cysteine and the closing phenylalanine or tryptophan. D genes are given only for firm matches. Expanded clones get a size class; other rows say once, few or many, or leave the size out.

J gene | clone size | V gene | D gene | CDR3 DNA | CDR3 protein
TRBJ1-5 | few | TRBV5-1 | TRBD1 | TGCGCCAGCAGTTCCGGGACAGGGAACCAGCCCCAGCATTTT | CASSSGTGNQPQHF
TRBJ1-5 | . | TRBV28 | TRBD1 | TGTGCCAGCAGTTGGACAGGGGATAGGCAGCCCCAGCATTTT | CASSWTGDRQPQHF
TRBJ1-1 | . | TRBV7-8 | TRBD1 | TGTGCCAGCAGCCCAGACAGGGGGAGGACTGAAGCTTTCTTT | CASSPDRGRTEAFF
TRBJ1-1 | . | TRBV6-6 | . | TGTGCCAGCAGGAGGGGGTCCAGGCTCATGAACACTGAAGCTTTCTTT | CASRRGSRLMNTEAFF
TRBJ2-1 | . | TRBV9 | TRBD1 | TGTGCCAGCAGCGTAGAGACAGGGTCCTACAATGAGCAGTTCTTC | CASSVETGSYNEQFF
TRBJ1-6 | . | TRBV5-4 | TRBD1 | TGTGCCAGCAGCTTAGCTAAGCAGGGGGCCCTTTATAATTCACCCCTCCACTTT | CASSLAKQGALYNSPLHF
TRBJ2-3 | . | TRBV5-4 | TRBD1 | TGTGCCAGCAGTTTAACCGGGACAGGGCACACAGATACGCAGTATTTT | CASSLTGTGHTDTQYF
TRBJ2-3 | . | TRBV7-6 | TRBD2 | TGTGCCAGCAGCCCAGAACTAGCGGGAAGTGTTAGCACAGATACGCAGTATTTT | CASSPELAGSVSTDTQYF
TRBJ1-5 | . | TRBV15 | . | TGTGCCACCAGCGGGACTTCGCCCCGAGTTCAGCCCCAGCATTTT | CATSGTSPRVQPQHF
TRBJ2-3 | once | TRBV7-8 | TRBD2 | TGTGCCAGCAGCTTAGAGGCCCTAGCGGGTGGGGATACGCAGTATTTT | CASSLEALAGGDTQYF
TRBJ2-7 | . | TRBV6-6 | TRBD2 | TGTGCCAGCACCGACACAATAGCGGGAGGCACAGAGGAGCAGTACTTC | CASTDTIAGGTEEQYF
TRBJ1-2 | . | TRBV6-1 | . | TGTGCCAGCAGTGACACTTGGGTCGGAGGCGGTGGCTACACCTTC | CASSDTWVGGGGYTF
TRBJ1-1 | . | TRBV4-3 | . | TGCGCCAGCAGCCAAGGTGTGAGGCCTATGAACACTGAAGCTTTCTTT | CASSQGVRPMNTEAFF
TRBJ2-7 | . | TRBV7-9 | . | TGTGCCAGCAGCTTAGCGGGACTGATCTACGAGCAGTACTTC | CASSLAGLIYEQYF
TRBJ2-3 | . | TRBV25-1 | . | TGTGCCAGCAGTCCCGTCTACACAGATACGCAGTATTTT | CASSPVYTDTQYF
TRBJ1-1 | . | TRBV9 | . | TGTGCCAGCAGCGGGCAGATTAGCTTCTCTGAAGCTTTCTTT | CASSGQISFSEAFF
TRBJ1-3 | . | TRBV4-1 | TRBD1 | TGCGCCAGCAGCCATATACAGGGGGCGAACACCATATATTTT | CASSHIQGANTIYF
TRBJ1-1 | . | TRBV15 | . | TGTGCCACCAGCAGCGGGGGTAACACTGAAGCTTTCTTT | CATSSGGNTEAFF
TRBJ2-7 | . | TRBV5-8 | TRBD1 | TGTGCCAGCAGCCGGGACAGGGCCTACTACGAGCAGTACTTC | CASSRDRAYYEQYF
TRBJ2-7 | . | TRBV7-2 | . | TGTGCCAGCAGCTCTCGTCCGGACAGTTGGTACGAGCAGTACTTC | CASSSRPDSWYEQYF
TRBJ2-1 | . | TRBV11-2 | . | TGTGCCAGCAGCTCAATACATAGGACAGCGAGATACAATGAGCAGTTCTTC | CASSSIHRTARYNEQFF
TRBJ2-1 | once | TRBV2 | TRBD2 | TGTGCCAGCAGTGAACTAGCGGGAGAGGTGGATGAGCAGTTCTTC | CASSELAGEVDEQFF
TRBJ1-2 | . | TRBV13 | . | TGTGCCAGCAGTCAGTTTGGGGGGGTTAACTATGGCTACACCTTC | CASSQFGGVNYGYTF
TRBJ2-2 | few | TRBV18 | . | TGTGCCAGCTCACCCCAGACGGGGAACACCGGGGAGCTGTTTTTT | CASSPQTGNTGELFF
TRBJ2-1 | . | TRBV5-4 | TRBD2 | TGTGCCAGCACCACACGAGCGGGGGCCTCCAATGAGCAGTTCTTC | CASTTRAGASNEQFF
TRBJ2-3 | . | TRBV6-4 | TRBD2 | TGTGCCAGCAGTGACCCCACTAGCGGGGGAGTCACAGATACGCAGTATTTT | CASSDPTSGGVTDTQYF
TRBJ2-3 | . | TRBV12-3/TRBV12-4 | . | TGTGCCAGCAGTAGCACGGATACGCAGTATTTT | CASSSTDTQYF
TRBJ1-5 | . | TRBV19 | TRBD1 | TGTGCCAGTAGCTCTGAGACAGGGGACCGCCAGCCCCAGCATTTT | CASSSETGDRQPQHF
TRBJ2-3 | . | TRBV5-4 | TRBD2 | TGTGCCAGCAGCTTGGGCGCGGGAGGGCCAAAAGATACGCAGTATTTT | CASSLGAGGPKDTQYF
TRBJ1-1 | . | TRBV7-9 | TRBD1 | TGTGCCAGCAGCCCGGGACAGGGGCACACTGAAGCTTTCTTT | CASSPGQGHTEAFF
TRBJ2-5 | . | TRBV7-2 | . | TGTGCCAGCAGCTTGGACATGGGGGAGACCCAGTACTTC | CASSLDMGETQYF
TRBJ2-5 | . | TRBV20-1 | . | TGCAGTGCTAGTAATCTGTGGGGGGATACACAAGAGACCCAGTACTTC | CSASNLWGDTQETQYF
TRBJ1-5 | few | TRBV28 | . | TGTGCCAGCAGTTTGGGCCATCAGCCCCAGCATTTT | CASSLGHQPQHF
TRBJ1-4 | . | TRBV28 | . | TGTGCCAGCAGCTTCCAATGGAGTTTTGAAAAACTGTTTTTT | CASSFQWSFEKLFF
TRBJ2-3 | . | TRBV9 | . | TGTGCCAGCATGCGTACAGGGGAGGTAACAGATACGCAGTATTTT | CASMRTGEVTDTQYF
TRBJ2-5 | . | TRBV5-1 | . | TGCGCCAGCAGCTTAAGGGGCTACAGGGAGGAGACCCAGTACTTC | CASSLRGYREETQYF
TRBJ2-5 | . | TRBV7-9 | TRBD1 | TGTGCCAGCAGCCCGCGACGACAGGGCGTGGAGACCCAGTACTTC | CASSPRRQGVETQYF
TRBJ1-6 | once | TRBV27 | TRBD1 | TGTGCCAGCAGTGTGCACCGGGACAGGGTGTCCGCCGGGCCCTATAATTCACCCCTCCACTTT | CASSVHRDRVSAGPYNSPLHF
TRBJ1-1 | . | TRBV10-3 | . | TGTGCCATCAGTGATGGGGGGTTAAACACTGAAGCTTTCTTT | CAISDGGLNTEAFF
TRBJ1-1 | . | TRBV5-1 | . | TGCGCCAGCAGCATCGGGGGACTAGGCACTGAAGCTTTCTTT | CASSIGGLGTEAFF
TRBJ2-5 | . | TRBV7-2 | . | TGTGCCAGCAGCAACCGACTAGTCGGGGAGACCCAGTACTTC | CASSNRLVGETQYF
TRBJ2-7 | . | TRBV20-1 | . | TGCAGTGGTCTAGTCTACGAGCAGTACTTC | CSGLVYEQYF